Listed below are T cell receptor beta chains from one sample, sequenced in a study of blood T cell repertoires in COVID-19. The assay was immunoSEQ multiplex PCR, and TCRdb's table has in-frame clones only and misses some. The data show 400,000 or so clones, with 88% seen just once and 2% to 2.5% held by the top ten. Sequencing was done on a sample of PBMCs or T cells enriched from blood (not recorded which). Receptors were obtained from a woman aged 40 to 55 with acute COVID-19. Both conserved end residues are part of each CDR3. The D gene is left open where the match is weak. Rows may omit the clone size; those that give it use once, few, many or a size class.

d_call: .; clone_size: .; cdr3_length: 14; v_call: TRBV19; j_call: TRBJ2-7; cdr3_nt: TGTGCCAGTAGTACCCGTACAGACAGCTACGAGCAGTACTTC; cdr3_aa: CASSTRTDSYEQYF
d_call: .; clone_size: .; cdr3_length: 13; v_call: TRBV5-6; j_call: TRBJ2-2; cdr3_nt: TGTGCCAGCAGCTTGGCCGCGGGGCGGGAGCTGTTTTTT; cdr3_aa: CASSLAAGRELFF
d_call: .; clone_size: .; cdr3_length: 13; v_call: TRBV29-1; j_call: TRBJ1-3; cdr3_nt: TGCAGCGTTGAAGGACAGACTGGAAACACCATATATTTT; cdr3_aa: CSVEGQTGNTIYF
d_call: .; clone_size: .; cdr3_length: 13; v_call: TRBV6-5; j_call: TRBJ2-4; cdr3_nt: TGTGCCAGCAGCACCGACAGTCAAAACATTCAGTACTTC; cdr3_aa: CASSTDSQNIQYF
d_call: .; clone_size: .; cdr3_length: 11; v_call: TRBV15; j_call: TRBJ1-5; cdr3_nt: TGTGCCACCCCGTGCAGGCAGCCCCAGCATTTT; cdr3_aa: CATPCRQPQHF
d_call: TRBD1; clone_size: .; cdr3_length: 15; v_call: TRBV5-1; j_call: TRBJ2-1; cdr3_nt: TGCGCCAGCACTCTGGGACAGGGACCTTTCAATGAGCAGTTCTTC; cdr3_aa: CASTLGQGPFNEQFF
d_call: .; clone_size: few; cdr3_length: 15; v_call: TRBV7-8; j_call: TRBJ1-2; cdr3_nt: TGTGCCAGCAGCCAGGGGAGGGCGGCGTCCTATGGCTACACCTTC; cdr3_aa: CASSQGRAASYGYTF
d_call: .; clone_size: .; cdr3_length: 16; v_call: TRBV3-1/TRBV3-2; j_call: TRBJ2-3; cdr3_nt: TGTGCCAGCAGCCAGGCCAAGTTCGGGGGCACAGATACGCAGTATTTT; cdr3_aa: CASSQAKFGGTDTQYF
d_call: .; clone_size: .; cdr3_length: 16; v_call: TRBV3-1/TRBV3-2; j_call: TRBJ2-3; cdr3_nt: TGTGCCAGCAGCCAATTAGTAGGGACTCCCCCAGATACGCAGTATTTT; cdr3_aa: CASSQLVGTPPDTQYF
d_call: .; clone_size: once; cdr3_length: 12; v_call: TRBV12-3/TRBV12-4; j_call: TRBJ2-1; cdr3_nt: TGTGCCAGCAGTGGACTGATAAAAGAGCAGTTCTTC; cdr3_aa: CASSGLIKEQFF
d_call: .; clone_size: .; cdr3_length: 17; v_call: TRBV7-8; j_call: TRBJ1-5; cdr3_nt: TGTGCCAGCAGCTTAGTCACGGGGGAGGTTAGCAATCAGCCCCAGCATTTT; cdr3_aa: CASSLVTGEVSNQPQHF
d_call: TRBD1; clone_size: .; cdr3_length: 15; v_call: TRBV6-5; j_call: TRBJ1-5; cdr3_nt: TGTGCCAGCGGGGGACAGGGGGCCTCCAATCAGCCCCAGCATTTT; cdr3_aa: CASGGQGASNQPQHF
d_call: TRBD2; clone_size: .; cdr3_length: 15; v_call: TRBV18; j_call: TRBJ2-5; cdr3_nt: TGTGCCAGCTCACCAAGGGAGGGAACTCAAGAGACCCAGTACTTC; cdr3_aa: CASSPREGTQETQYF
d_call: TRBD1; clone_size: once; cdr3_length: 18; v_call: TRBV7-9; j_call: TRBJ1-6; cdr3_nt: TGTGCCAGCAGCCAGACCCTCAAAGGGACAGTTTATAATTCACCCCTCCACTTT; cdr3_aa: CASSQTLKGTVYNSPLHF
d_call: .; clone_size: .; cdr3_length: 14; v_call: TRBV14; j_call: TRBJ1-2; cdr3_nt: TGTGCCAGCAGCCAAGCCCAGGGCAGATATGGCTACACCTTC; cdr3_aa: CASSQAQGRYGYTF
d_call: TRBD2; clone_size: .; cdr3_length: 15; v_call: TRBV2; j_call: TRBJ2-3; cdr3_nt: TGTGCCAGCAGCGTAGCGGGGGGACGCACAGATACGCAGTATTTT; cdr3_aa: CASSVAGGRTDTQYF
d_call: TRBD2; clone_size: .; cdr3_length: 17; v_call: TRBV29-1; j_call: TRBJ2-3; cdr3_nt: TGCAGCGTTGAAGATTCGAGGAAGCGGGGGGTGGCAGATACGCAGTATTTT; cdr3_aa: CSVEDSRKRGVADTQYF
d_call: TRBD1; clone_size: .; cdr3_length: 14; v_call: TRBV6-5; j_call: TRBJ2-7; cdr3_nt: TGTGCCAGCAGGGGAGGGACAGGGTTCTACGAGCAGTACTTC; cdr3_aa: CASRGGTGFYEQYF
d_call: .; clone_size: .; cdr3_length: 14; v_call: TRBV6-4; j_call: TRBJ1-6; cdr3_nt: TGTGCCAGCAGCCGAGACATTGGGTATTCACCCCTCCACTTT; cdr3_aa: CASSRDIGYSPLHF
d_call: TRBD2; clone_size: .; cdr3_length: 13; v_call: TRBV9; j_call: TRBJ2-7; cdr3_nt: TGTGCCAGCAGCCGGGGCGGGGGTGGCGAGCAGTACTTC; cdr3_aa: CASSRGGGGEQYF
d_call: .; clone_size: .; cdr3_length: 14; v_call: TRBV7-9; j_call: TRBJ1-2; cdr3_nt: TGTGCCAGCAGCGCCCCAGGGCCTAACTATGGCTACACCTTC; cdr3_aa: CASSAPGPNYGYTF
d_call: TRBD1; clone_size: .; cdr3_length: 13; v_call: TRBV13; j_call: TRBJ2-1; cdr3_nt: TGTGCCAGCAGCGGGGGATTGGGACAGTCAAGGTTCTTC; cdr3_aa: CASSGGLGQSRFF
d_call: .; clone_size: .; cdr3_length: 15; v_call: TRBV21-1; j_call: TRBJ2-7; cdr3_nt: TGTGCCAGCAGCAGGCGGGGGGACAGCAAGTACGAGCAGTACTTC; cdr3_aa: CASSRRGDSKYEQYF
d_call: TRBD2; clone_size: .; cdr3_length: 16; v_call: TRBV29-1; j_call: TRBJ2-3; cdr3_nt: TGCAGCGTCCTAACTAGCGGGGGTGTCCGCACAGATACGCAGTATTTT; cdr3_aa: CSVLTSGGVRTDTQYF
d_call: TRBD2; clone_size: once; cdr3_length: 14; v_call: TRBV28; j_call: TRBJ2-7; cdr3_nt: TGTGCCAGCAGATCTGCCGGGACTAAATACGAGCAGTACTTC; cdr3_aa: CASRSAGTKYEQYF
d_call: .; clone_size: .; cdr3_length: 15; v_call: TRBV5-1; j_call: TRBJ2-5; cdr3_nt: TGCGCCAGCAGTCCAGGGGACCTACCGAAAGAGACCCAGTACTTC; cdr3_aa: CASSPGDLPKETQYF
d_call: TRBD1; clone_size: few; cdr3_length: 15; v_call: TRBV30; j_call: TRBJ1-1; cdr3_nt: TGTGCCTGGAGTATACCGGACAGGGGCGTCACTGAAGCTTTCTTT; cdr3_aa: CAWSIPDRGVTEAFF
d_call: .; clone_size: .; cdr3_length: 13; v_call: TRBV15; j_call: TRBJ1-6; cdr3_nt: TGTGCCACCAGCATAGGACAGTGGTCACCCCTCCACTTT; cdr3_aa: CATSIGQWSPLHF